This entry lists 18 T cell receptor beta chains sequenced from one sample in a study of OX40 agonist ivuxolimab in advanced cancers. The protocol was immunoSEQ multiplex PCR, while the TCRdb copy is restricted to in-frame clones and leaves out a portion. The sample carries 77,000 or so clones, less than 95% recorded once. Sequenced here: CD4+ or CD8+ T cells sorted from blood, sampled in a trial of the OX40 agonist ivuxolimab. The receptor source for this set is an adult with an advanced solid tumor such as melanoma, head and neck, liver or kidney cancer.

The genes are TRBV6-6 and TRBJ1-4, with D unresolved. Germline-derived CDR1 and CDR2 are MNHNY and SVGAGI (reference sequence). Trimming cost V 0 bases and J 2 bases, with 10 bases left between them. The CDR3 contains 16 residues. DNA for the CDR3: TGTGCCAGCAGTTACTCGTTGTGGGATACTAATGAAAAACTGTTTTTT. Its protein is CASSYSLWDTNEKLFF.

This clone is labeled as medium-sized (0.01 to 0.1%). The chain links TRBV11-2 to TRBJ2-1; D not resolved. The CDR3 consists of 16 residues. The V gene lost 0 bases and the J gene lost 0 bases, with 9 bases spanning the gap. CDR1 SGHAT and CDR2 FQNNGV come from the germline V gene. This chain's CDR3 is CASSLDPESSYNEQFF. The CDR3 coding sequence is TGTGCCAGCAGCTTAGATCCCGAGAGCTCCTACAATGAGCAGTTCTTC.

The rearrangement joins TRBV9 to TRBJ2-3; the D call may be TRBD1 or TRBD2 (5 bases each). The V gene lost 7 bases and the J gene lost 4 bases, with 19 bases spanning the gap. This CDR3 has 15 residues. In germline, CDR1 is SGDLS, CDR2 YYNGEE. CDR3 protein: CASGEGTTASDTQYF. CDR3 coding DNA: TGTGCCAGCGGGGAAGGGACCACCGCTTCAGATACGCAGTATTTT.

The rearrangement links TRBV13 to TRBJ2-7; 7 bases fit TRBD1. Germline assignment: CDR1 PRHDT and CDR2 FYEKMQ (reference sequence). Trimming cost V 5 bases and J 0 bases; bases outside gene matches: 4. The CDR3 runs to 14 residues. The CDR3 sequence is CASSRQGSSYEQYF. CDR3 nucleotide sequence: TGTGCCAGCAGCAGACAGGGTAGCTCCTACGAGCAGTACTTC.

The CDR3 spells CASSVTSPVPDYEQYF. CDR3 nucleotides: TGTGCCAGCAGCGTCACCAGCCCGGTTCCCGACTACGAGCAGTACTTC. This sequence joins TRBV7-8 and TRBJ2-7, with no clear D. V was cut by 5 bases and J by 3 bases, with 20 bases left in between. CDR1 SGHVS and CDR2 FQNEAQ come from the germline V gene. The CDR3 has 16 amino acids.

The chain links TRBV4-1 to TRBJ1-6; TRBD1 matches at 10 bases. The CDR3 covers 17 residues. Germline V gene lookup returns CDR1 MGHRA and CDR2 YSYEKL. V shed 0 bases, J shed 6 bases, and the junction held 5 bases outside the gene matches. The chain's CDR3 is CASSQDWRDRGNSPLHF. In DNA form, the CDR3 reads TGCGCCAGCAGCCAAGATTGGCGGGACAGGGGTAATTCACCCCTCCACTTT.

This chain links TRBV6-5 with TRBJ2-7; D is possibly TRBD2 (5 bases). Trimming left V 2 bases short and J 4 bases short, with 18 bases between. The CDR3 contains 16 residues. The V gene's germline CDR1 is MNHEY and CDR2 SVGAGI. The CDR3 DNA reads TGTGCCAGCAGTTACGGTCGGAGAACCGACTATTACGAGCAGTACTTC. It translates to CASSYGRRTDYYEQYF.

The CDR3 is CASSPRQGGLSWGTEAFF. The CDR3 nucleotides read TGTGCCAGCAGCCCCCGACAGGGGGGACTGAGTTGGGGCACTGAAGCTTTCTTT. The V gene is TRBV7-6, the J gene TRBJ1-1; TRBD1 aligns across 9 bases. Germline-derived CDR1 and CDR2 are SGHVS and FNYEAQ. Germline trimming cut 5 bases from V and 4 bases from J; bases unmatched to any gene: 17. The CDR3 consists of 18 residues.

J is TRBJ2-1 and V is TRBV6-5, with D perhaps matching TRBD1 (5 bases). The CDR3 is 14 amino acids. Trimming shortened V by 2 bases and J by 7 bases, and 12 bases separated the two germline ends. The V gene's germline CDR1 is MNHEY and CDR2 SVGAGI. The CDR3 spells CASSYRGAKNEQFF. The CDR3 region has the DNA TGTGCCAGCAGTTACCGTGGGGCCAAGAATGAGCAGTTCTTC.

The chain's CDR3 is CASSHNETGRTEAFF. CDR3 in DNA: TGCGCCAGCAGTCACAACGAGACGGGTAGGACTGAAGCTTTCTTT. The genes are TRBV4-1 and TRBJ1-1; no definite D call. With 6 bases removed from V and 5 bases from J, the gap between germline ends came to 19 bases. This CDR3 comprises 15 residues. The V gene's germline CDR1 is MGHRA and CDR2 YSYEKL.

This clone was seen a handful of times. The chain uses TRBV13 and TRBJ2-7, with 8 bases identical to TRBD2. Germline CDR1 reads PRHDT; CDR2 reads FYEKMQ (reference sequence). Trimming took 5 bases from V and 1 from J; bases not matched to a gene: 7. CDR3 length: 15 amino acids. The CDR3 nucleotides are TGTGCCAGCAGCGAAAACGGGGGGGTTTCCTACGAGCAGTACTTC. This gives the protein CASSENGGVSYEQYF.

The chain combines TRBV4-1 with TRBJ2-7, with D maybe TRBD2 (6 bases). The CDR3 length is 15 residues. Germline CDR1 reads MGHRA; CDR2 reads YSYEKL. Deletions cut 1 base from V and 4 bases from J, with 14 bases between. In nucleotides, the CDR3 is TGCGCCAGCAGCCAAGGCCGTGGGGGGAGATACGAGCAGTACTTC. Translated, it gives CASSQGRGGRYEQYF.

This sequence joins TRBV11-3 and TRBJ2-5; TRBD1 matches 9 bases. The closer fit of TRBJ2-7 to the DNA end suggests the J call may be wrong. The CDR3 contains 16 residues. CDR1 and CDR2 from the germline V gene are SGHNT and YENEEA. In DNA form, the CDR3 reads TGTGCCAGCAGCTCAGACTTCGGGACAGGGCCCTACGAGCAGTACTTC. This encodes CASSSDFGTGPYEQYF.

The CDR3 here is CASSLGAGEGAEQYF. In nucleotides, the CDR3 is TGTGCCAGCAGCTTAGGCGCGGGAGAGGGGGCCGAGCAGTACTTC. The rearrangement joins TRBV7-9 to TRBJ2-5, with D tentatively TRBD1 or TRBD2 (7 bases each). The J call may be wrong; the DNA end is better matched by TRBJ2-7. Germline-derived CDR1 and CDR2 are SEHNR and FQNEAQ (reference sequence). The CDR3 totals 15 residues.

The V call is TRBV18, the J call TRBJ1-5; D is ambiguous. The CDR3 length is 14 residues. Looked up from germline, CDR1 is KGHSH and CDR2 is LQKENI. V was shortened by 3 bases and J by 3 bases, with 9 bases between the two germline ends. Here the CDR3 DNA reads TGTGCCAGCTCACCCACGCAGGACAATCAGCCCCAGCATTTT. It encodes CASSPTQDNQPQHF.

This clone was found many times. The same CDR3 also results from other DNA sequences found in this sample. This chain links TRBV6-4 with TRBJ2-3; 12 bases map to TRBD2. Trimming cost V 2 bases and J 3 bases; bases outside gene matches: 0. CDR3 length: 15 amino acids. CDR1 is MRHNA and CDR2 is SNTAGT in the germline V gene. CDR3 sequence (DNA): TGTGCCAGCAGTGACGGGACTAGCGGGACAGATACGCAGTATTTT. Translation: CASSDGTSGTDTQYF.

The chain recombines TRBV4-1 with TRBJ2-7; 7 bases map to TRBD1. CDR3 length equals 15 residues. V shed 3 bases, J shed 1 base, and the junction held 6 bases outside the gene matches. Per the germline V gene, CDR1 is MGHRA and CDR2 is YSYEKL. Written as DNA, the CDR3 is TGCGCCAGCAGCCATGTTACAGGGGCATCCTACGAGCAGTACTTC. Amino acids: CASSHVTGASYEQYF.

The chain employs TRBV6-6 and TRBJ2-7; D ambiguous. The CDR3 contains 12 residues. CDR1 and CDR2 (germline): MNHNY, SVGAGI (reference sequence). V was shortened by 5 bases and J by 7 bases, with 12 bases between the two germline ends. The CDR3 sequence is CASSTSLLEQYF. Here the CDR3 DNA reads TGTGCCAGCAGTACCTCGCTCTTGGAGCAGTACTTC.